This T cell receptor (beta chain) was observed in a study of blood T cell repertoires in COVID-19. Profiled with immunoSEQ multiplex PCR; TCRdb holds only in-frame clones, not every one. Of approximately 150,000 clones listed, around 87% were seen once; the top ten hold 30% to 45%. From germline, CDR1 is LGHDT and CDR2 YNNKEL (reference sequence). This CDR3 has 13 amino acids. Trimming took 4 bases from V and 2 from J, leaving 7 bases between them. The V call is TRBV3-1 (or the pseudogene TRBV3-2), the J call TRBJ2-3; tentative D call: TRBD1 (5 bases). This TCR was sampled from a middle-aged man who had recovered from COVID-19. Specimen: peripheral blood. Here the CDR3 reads CASSPDITDTQYF. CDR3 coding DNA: TGTGCCAGCAGCCCGGACATCACAGATACGCAGTATTTT.